This is a list of T cell receptor beta chains from one sample in a study of T-cell memory formation after mild COVID-19. MiXCR, applied by TCRdb to the 5' RACE reads, yields one record per CDR3 protein. This table holds around 300,000 distinct CDR3 sequences, 13% to 15% found once. The material sequenced was PBMCs or a T cell subset sorted from them (not recorded which). These receptors originate from a man aged 18 to 29 who had mild COVID-19 (a few samples of this study predate the infection). Cell type and time point are not known. Both conserved end residues are part of each CDR3. The D gene is left open where the match is weak. Clone sizes are given selectively: once, few, many, or a class where the clone is expanded.

CDR3nt: TGTGCCAGCAGCGCGCAGGGTGGGAATGGCTACACCTTC; CDR3aa: CASSAQGGNGYTF; j_gene: TRBJ1-2; abundance: few; d_gene: -; v_gene: TRBV7-3
CDR3nt: TGTGCCAGCAGCTCAGTGAGGGCCTACGAGCAGTACTTC; CDR3aa: CASSSVRAYEQYF; j_gene: TRBJ2-7; abundance: -; d_gene: -; v_gene: TRBV7-2
CDR3nt: TGCGCCAGCAGCCTTTCTCCCGGGCCCGGCTCTGGAAACACCATATATTTT; CDR3aa: CASSLSPGPGSGNTIYF; j_gene: TRBJ1-3; abundance: few; d_gene: -; v_gene: TRBV4-1
CDR3nt: TGTGCCTACGAGCCGGGACCACTTTACACTGAAGCTTTCTTT; CDR3aa: CAYEPGPLYTEAFF; j_gene: TRBJ1-1; abundance: -; d_gene: -; v_gene: TRBV5-4
CDR3nt: TGTGCCAGCAGCGGCGGAGGGGACTCTGGGGCCAACGTCCTGACTTTC; CDR3aa: CASSGGGDSGANVLTF; j_gene: TRBJ2-6; abundance: -; d_gene: -; v_gene: TRBV12-3/TRBV12-4
CDR3nt: TGTGCCAGCGGACCGGATCTGATTAATGAAAAACTGTTTTTT; CDR3aa: CASGPDLINEKLFF; j_gene: TRBJ1-4; abundance: -; d_gene: -; v_gene: TRBV6-5
CDR3nt: TGTGCCAGCTCAAGGCGGGGGGGGATCCCAGATACGCAGTATTTT; CDR3aa: CASSRRGGIPDTQYF; j_gene: TRBJ2-3; abundance: many; d_gene: TRBD2; v_gene: TRBV6-5
CDR3nt: TGTGCCAGCAGTTGGGGACGGGACTACGAGCAGTACTTC; CDR3aa: CASSWGRDYEQYF; j_gene: TRBJ2-7; abundance: -; d_gene: -; v_gene: TRBV27
CDR3nt: TGTGCCAGTCGGCCCCCGGGTAATTACGAGCAGTACTTC; CDR3aa: CASRPPGNYEQYF; j_gene: TRBJ2-7; abundance: few; d_gene: -; v_gene: TRBV19
CDR3nt: TGTGCCAGCAGTGAATTGGACACCGGCGGTTGGGAATATGGCTACACCTTC; CDR3aa: CASSELDTGGWEYGYTF; j_gene: TRBJ1-2; abundance: -; d_gene: -; v_gene: TRBV25-1
CDR3nt: TGTGCCAGCAGCCCTACCGAGGCGGGGGGCAACTACGAGCAGTACTTC; CDR3aa: CASSPTEAGGNYEQYF; j_gene: TRBJ2-7; abundance: -; d_gene: TRBD2; v_gene: TRBV9
CDR3nt: TGTGCCAGCTCCCGGGGAGTTGAAGAGACCCAGTACTTC; CDR3aa: CASSRGVEETQYF; j_gene: TRBJ2-5; abundance: many; d_gene: -; v_gene: TRBV18
CDR3nt: TGTGCCAGCAGCCTGCGGAGCGGGGGGGCCGTTACGCAGTATTTT; CDR3aa: CASSLRSGGAVTQYF; j_gene: TRBJ2-3; abundance: few; d_gene: TRBD2; v_gene: TRBV7-2
CDR3nt: TGTGCCAGCAGTTACTCTAGCACCGGGGAGCTGTTTTTT; CDR3aa: CASSYSSTGELFF; j_gene: TRBJ2-2; abundance: -; d_gene: -; v_gene: TRBV6-5
CDR3nt: TGTGCCAGCAGTTTCAGGGGTATGCTTGAGCAGTTCTTC; CDR3aa: CASSFRGMLEQFF; j_gene: TRBJ2-1; abundance: many; d_gene: -; v_gene: TRBV12-3/TRBV12-4
CDR3nt: TGTGCCAGCAGCATCTATGGGACAGGGGTCAATGAGCAGTTCTTC; CDR3aa: CASSIYGTGVNEQFF; j_gene: TRBJ2-1; abundance: few; d_gene: TRBD1; v_gene: TRBV13
CDR3nt: TGTGCCAGCAGCTTAGAGCTGAGGGGGGTCCAGTACTTC; CDR3aa: CASSLELRGVQYF; j_gene: TRBJ2-5; abundance: few; d_gene: -; v_gene: TRBV7-2
CDR3nt: TGCGCCAGCAGCGGCCAGGGGGCTGGTACTGAAGCTTTCTTT; CDR3aa: CASSGQGAGTEAFF; j_gene: TRBJ1-1; abundance: few; d_gene: TRBD1; v_gene: TRBV5-1
CDR3nt: TGTGCCAGCAGTTCCATACTCACCGGGGGTGAGCAGTTCTTC; CDR3aa: CASSSILTGGEQFF; j_gene: TRBJ2-1; abundance: -; d_gene: -; v_gene: TRBV6-2/TRBV6-3
CDR3nt: TGTGCCAGCAGCTTAGGGACAGTTCATTCACCCCTCCACTTT; CDR3aa: CASSLGTVHSPLHF; j_gene: TRBJ1-6; abundance: few; d_gene: TRBD1; v_gene: TRBV5-6
CDR3nt: TGTGCCAGCAGTTGGGTGAGAGGATTCAGCTCCTATAATTCACCCCTCCACTTT; CDR3aa: CASSWVRGFSSYNSPLHF; j_gene: TRBJ1-6; abundance: few; d_gene: -; v_gene: TRBV6-2/TRBV6-3
CDR3nt: TGCGCCAGCAGCGCCCCTTCGCGAGGGTCCAAAAACATTCAGTACTTC; CDR3aa: CASSAPSRGSKNIQYF; j_gene: TRBJ2-4; abundance: -; d_gene: -; v_gene: TRBV4-1
CDR3nt: TGTGCCAGCAGTTCAGACGGGCGGACCACAGATACGCAGTATTTT; CDR3aa: CASSSDGRTTDTQYF; j_gene: TRBJ2-3; abundance: -; d_gene: -; v_gene: TRBV12-3/TRBV12-4
CDR3nt: TGTGCCAGCACCATCCAGGGGGTACAGGGGATATTAGAGCAGTTCTTC; CDR3aa: CASTIQGVQGILEQFF; j_gene: TRBJ2-1; abundance: few; d_gene: TRBD1; v_gene: TRBV7-8
CDR3nt: TGCGCCAGCAGCATGGGGGTGGGGGCAGAGACCCAGTACTTC; CDR3aa: CASSMGVGAETQYF; j_gene: TRBJ2-5; abundance: few; d_gene: -; v_gene: TRBV5-1
CDR3nt: TGTGCCAGCAGTTCACGGGGAGGATCTTTCTTT; CDR3aa: CASSSRGGSFF; j_gene: TRBJ1-1; abundance: few; d_gene: -; v_gene: TRBV6-2/TRBV6-3
CDR3nt: TGCGCCAGCAGCCAAGATCAACAGGGTACTTCACCCCTCCACTTT; CDR3aa: CASSQDQQGTSPLHF; j_gene: TRBJ1-6; abundance: -; d_gene: -; v_gene: TRBV4-3
CDR3nt: TGCGCCAGAAGCAAGGGAAAGACATCGGCGGTGGAGACCCAGTACTTC; CDR3aa: CARSKGKTSAVETQYF; j_gene: TRBJ2-5; abundance: -; d_gene: -; v_gene: TRBV5-1
CDR3nt: TGCAGTGGGGGAGGACAGGGGCGACCAGAGACCCAGTACTTC; CDR3aa: CSGGGQGRPETQYF; j_gene: TRBJ2-5; abundance: few; d_gene: TRBD1; v_gene: TRBV20-1
CDR3nt: TGTGCCAGCAGCTTGGCCGTGGGACAGGCTAACTATGGCTACACCTTC; CDR3aa: CASSLAVGQANYGYTF; j_gene: TRBJ1-2; abundance: few; d_gene: TRBD1; v_gene: TRBV5-5
CDR3nt: TGCGCCAGGGGACGTGGAGAGACCCAGTACTTC; CDR3aa: CARGRGETQYF; j_gene: TRBJ2-5; abundance: -; d_gene: -; v_gene: TRBV5-1
CDR3nt: TGTGCCAGCAGCCCACGGACACTCTCCTACGAGCAGTACTTC; CDR3aa: CASSPRTLSYEQYF; j_gene: TRBJ2-7; abundance: many; d_gene: -; v_gene: TRBV7-2
CDR3nt: TGCGCCAGCAGCTTGGTCCAGGGATCATCCGGGGAGCTGTTTTTT; CDR3aa: CASSLVQGSSGELFF; j_gene: TRBJ2-2; abundance: few; d_gene: -; v_gene: TRBV5-1
CDR3nt: TGTGCCAGCACCGGGACGAACCAAGAGACCCAGTACTTC; CDR3aa: CASTGTNQETQYF; j_gene: TRBJ2-5; abundance: few; d_gene: -; v_gene: TRBV5-6
CDR3nt: TGTGCCAGCGGGCGAACCGGGACAGGGGAAGTTTTCTTT; CDR3aa: CASGRTGTGEVFF; j_gene: TRBJ1-1; abundance: -; d_gene: TRBD1; v_gene: TRBV25-1
CDR3nt: TGCGCCAGCAGCTTCGTCACAGGGGAGCGAGAAAAACTGTTTTTT; CDR3aa: CASSFVTGEREKLFF; j_gene: TRBJ1-4; abundance: few; d_gene: TRBD1; v_gene: TRBV5-1
CDR3nt: TGCAAAATAGCGGAACCTAGCACAGATACGCAGTATTTT; CDR3aa: CKIAEPSTDTQYF; j_gene: TRBJ2-3; abundance: many; d_gene: -; v_gene: TRBV20-1
CDR3nt: TGTGCCAGCAGTTTGGCGGCCGGGGCTTTCTTT; CDR3aa: CASSLAAGAFF; j_gene: TRBJ1-1; abundance: few; d_gene: -; v_gene: TRBV12-3/TRBV12-4
CDR3nt: TGTGCCAGCAAACGACAGGGGAATGAAAAACTGTTTTTT; CDR3aa: CASKRQGNEKLFF; j_gene: TRBJ1-4; abundance: few; d_gene: TRBD1; v_gene: TRBV6-5
CDR3nt: TGTGCCAGCAGCCCCGCGGGACAGGGGTATGGCTACACCTTC; CDR3aa: CASSPAGQGYGYTF; j_gene: TRBJ1-2; abundance: -; d_gene: TRBD1; v_gene: TRBV7-2
CDR3nt: TGCGCCAGCAGACTCACAGGGATAGGGGAGACCCAGTACTTC; CDR3aa: CASRLTGIGETQYF; j_gene: TRBJ2-5; abundance: few; d_gene: -; v_gene: TRBV5-1
CDR3nt: TGTGCCAGTAGTATCACGGAATACACCGGGGAGCTGTTTTTT; CDR3aa: CASSITEYTGELFF; j_gene: TRBJ2-2; abundance: -; d_gene: -; v_gene: TRBV19
CDR3nt: TGTGCCAGCAGCTGGTCCCTCATGAACACTGAAGCTTTCTTT; CDR3aa: CASSWSLMNTEAFF; j_gene: TRBJ1-1; abundance: -; d_gene: -; v_gene: TRBV7-2
CDR3nt: TGTGCCACCAGTGCGTACAGGGCCACCGGGGAGCTGTTTTTT; CDR3aa: CATSAYRATGELFF; j_gene: TRBJ2-2; abundance: few; d_gene: -; v_gene: TRBV24-1
CDR3nt: TGTGCCAGCAGCTTAGACAGGGGGCCTAATTCACCCCTCCACTTT; CDR3aa: CASSLDRGPNSPLHF; j_gene: TRBJ1-6; abundance: few; d_gene: TRBD1; v_gene: TRBV7-9
CDR3nt: TGCAGCGCCATAGGGACGGCTCGCTCTGGGGCCAACGTCCTGACTTTC; CDR3aa: CSAIGTARSGANVLTF; j_gene: TRBJ2-6; abundance: few; d_gene: -; v_gene: TRBV29-1
CDR3nt: TGTGCCAGCAGGGACCCAAACTTTCGGGATACGCAGTATTTT; CDR3aa: CASRDPNFRDTQYF; j_gene: TRBJ2-3; abundance: -; d_gene: -; v_gene: TRBV28
CDR3nt: TGCGCCAGCAGCTTGGAGGGTTTCCCTTCACCCCTCCACTTT; CDR3aa: CASSLEGFPSPLHF; j_gene: TRBJ1-6; abundance: -; d_gene: -; v_gene: TRBV5-1
CDR3nt: TGTGCCAGCAGCCCGGGTCTCGCGAACACTGAAGCTTTCTTT; CDR3aa: CASSPGLANTEAFF; j_gene: TRBJ1-1; abundance: few; d_gene: -; v_gene: TRBV2
CDR3nt: TGTGCCAGCAGCTTAAGAACCCCCTACAGGGGGGACGAGCAGTACTTC; CDR3aa: CASSLRTPYRGDEQYF; j_gene: TRBJ2-7; abundance: few; d_gene: TRBD1; v_gene: TRBV7-8
CDR3nt: TGTGCCATCAGTGATTTTGACAGGGTGGGTCAGCCCCAGCATTTT; CDR3aa: CAISDFDRVGQPQHF; j_gene: TRBJ1-5; abundance: medium-sized; d_gene: TRBD1; v_gene: TRBV10-3
CDR3nt: TGTGCCAGCAGCAAAGCGAGGCTCGTCTCTGGAAACACCATATATTTT; CDR3aa: CASSKARLVSGNTIYF; j_gene: TRBJ1-3; abundance: few; d_gene: -; v_gene: TRBV7-8
CDR3nt: TGTGCCAGCAGCCCCGGGGGTAGGCGAGAGACCCAGTACTTC; CDR3aa: CASSPGGRRETQYF; j_gene: TRBJ2-5; abundance: many; d_gene: -; v_gene: TRBV12-3/TRBV12-4
CDR3nt: TGCGCCAGCAGCCCTACATTGGGGGGCCGAGAGACCCAGTACTTC; CDR3aa: CASSPTLGGRETQYF; j_gene: TRBJ2-5; abundance: many; d_gene: -; v_gene: TRBV5-1
CDR3nt: TGTGCCAGCAGTTACGACCTGAACACTGAAGCTTTCTTT; CDR3aa: CASSYDLNTEAFF; j_gene: TRBJ1-1; abundance: -; d_gene: -; v_gene: TRBV6-5
CDR3nt: TGTGCCAGCAGTTACCAGCCCCAGCATTTT; CDR3aa: CASSYQPQHF; j_gene: TRBJ1-5; abundance: many; d_gene: -; v_gene: TRBV6-5
CDR3nt: TGCAGCGTTGAAAGGACAGGGGTCGAGCAGTACTTC; CDR3aa: CSVERTGVEQYF; j_gene: TRBJ2-7; abundance: -; d_gene: TRBD1; v_gene: TRBV29-1
CDR3nt: TGTGCCAGCAGCTTACGTGGGGGGCGTGACTATGGCTACACCTTC; CDR3aa: CASSLRGGRDYGYTF; j_gene: TRBJ1-2; abundance: -; d_gene: -; v_gene: TRBV7-3
CDR3nt: TGTGCCAGCAGGGTCAGGGGAGGTCAGCCCCAGCATTTT; CDR3aa: CASRVRGGQPQHF; j_gene: TRBJ1-5; abundance: many; d_gene: -; v_gene: TRBV6-1
CDR3nt: TGTGCCAGCAGAGGTGCGCAGGGTGAGTGGATCGAGCAGTACTTC; CDR3aa: CASRGAQGEWIEQYF; j_gene: TRBJ2-7; abundance: -; d_gene: -; v_gene: TRBV28